This T cell receptor beta chain is from a study of OX40 agonist ivuxolimab in advanced cancers. General study results and limits: CD4+ and CD8+ T cells in blood underwent clonal expansion by week 6 at 0.1 to 3.0 mg/kg. Averaging showed that CD8+ T cells had more expanded clones than CD4+ did.

Samples were taken at baseline and on day 1 of cycles 4 and 7. This clone was recorded only once. Its specificity is unknown. The CDR3 is 15 amino acids. The ends were cut back, 2 bases at V and 1 base at J, with 9 bases in the middle. Germline V CDR1 and CDR2: MNHNS, SASEGT. Using immunoSEQ multiplex PCR, the repertoire was profiled, and TCRdb retains in-frame clones only, with some absent. Altogether about 75,000 clones are present, roughly 90% being singletons, with the ten largest covering under 1.5%. The specimen was CD4+ or CD8+ T cells sorted from blood, collected in a trial of the OX40 agonist ivuxolimab. This TCR came from an adult with an advanced solid tumor such as melanoma, head and neck, liver or kidney cancer. The chain uses TRBV6-1 and TRBJ1-5; TRBD1 is a possible D gene (5 bases). CDR3 residues: CASSEQGPSNQPQHF. The CDR3 coding sequence is TGTGCCAGCAGTGAACAGGGCCCAAGCAATCAGCCCCAGCATTTT.